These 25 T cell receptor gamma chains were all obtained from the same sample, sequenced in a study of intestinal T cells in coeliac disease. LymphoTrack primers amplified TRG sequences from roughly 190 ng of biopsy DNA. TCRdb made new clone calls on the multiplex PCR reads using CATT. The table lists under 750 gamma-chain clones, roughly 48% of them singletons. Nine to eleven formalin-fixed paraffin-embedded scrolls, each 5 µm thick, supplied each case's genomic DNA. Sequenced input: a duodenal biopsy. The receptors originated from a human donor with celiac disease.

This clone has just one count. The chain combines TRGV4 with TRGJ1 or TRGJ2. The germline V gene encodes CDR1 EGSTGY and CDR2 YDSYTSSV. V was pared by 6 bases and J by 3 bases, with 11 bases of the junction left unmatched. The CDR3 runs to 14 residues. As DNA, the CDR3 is TGTGCCACCTGGCTAAAGAGGATTTATTATAAGAAACTCTTT. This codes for CATWLKRIYYKKLF.

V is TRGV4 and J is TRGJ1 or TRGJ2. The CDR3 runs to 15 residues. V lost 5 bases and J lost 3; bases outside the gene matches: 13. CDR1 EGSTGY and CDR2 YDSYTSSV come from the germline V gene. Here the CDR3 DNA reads TGTGCCACCTGGGCTAAAAGAGGTATTTATTATAAGAAACTCTTT. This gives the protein CATWAKRGIYYKKLF.

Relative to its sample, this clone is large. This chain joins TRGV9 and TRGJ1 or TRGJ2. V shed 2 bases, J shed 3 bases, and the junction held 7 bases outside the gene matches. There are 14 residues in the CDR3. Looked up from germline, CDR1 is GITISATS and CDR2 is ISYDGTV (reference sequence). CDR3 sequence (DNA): TGTGCCTTGTGGGAGGGAGACGCTTATTATAAGAAACTCTTT. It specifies CALWEGDAYYKKLF.

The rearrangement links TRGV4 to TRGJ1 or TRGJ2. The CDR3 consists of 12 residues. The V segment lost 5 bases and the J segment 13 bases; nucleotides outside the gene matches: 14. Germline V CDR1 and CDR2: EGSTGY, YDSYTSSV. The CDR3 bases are TGTGCCACCTGGGTTCAGGATGGAAGAAAACTCTTT. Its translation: CATWVQDGRKLF.

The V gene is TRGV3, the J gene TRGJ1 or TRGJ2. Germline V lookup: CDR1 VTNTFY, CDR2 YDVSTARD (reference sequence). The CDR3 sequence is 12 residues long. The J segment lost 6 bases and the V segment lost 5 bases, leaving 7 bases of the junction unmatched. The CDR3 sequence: CATWGGSYKKLF. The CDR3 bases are TGTGCCACCTGGGGGGGAAGTTATAAGAAACTCTTT.

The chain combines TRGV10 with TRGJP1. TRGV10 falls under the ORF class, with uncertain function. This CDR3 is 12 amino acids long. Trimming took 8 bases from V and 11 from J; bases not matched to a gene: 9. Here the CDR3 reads CAAWDLVWFKIF. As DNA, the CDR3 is TGTGCTGCGTGGGATCTCGTGTGGTTCAAGATATTT.

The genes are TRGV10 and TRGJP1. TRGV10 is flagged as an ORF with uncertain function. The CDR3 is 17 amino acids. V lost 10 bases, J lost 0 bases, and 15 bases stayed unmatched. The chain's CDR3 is CAAFERSQDTTGWFKIF. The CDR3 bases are TGTGCTGCGTTCGAACGGTCGCAGGATACCACTGGTTGGTTCAAGATATTT.

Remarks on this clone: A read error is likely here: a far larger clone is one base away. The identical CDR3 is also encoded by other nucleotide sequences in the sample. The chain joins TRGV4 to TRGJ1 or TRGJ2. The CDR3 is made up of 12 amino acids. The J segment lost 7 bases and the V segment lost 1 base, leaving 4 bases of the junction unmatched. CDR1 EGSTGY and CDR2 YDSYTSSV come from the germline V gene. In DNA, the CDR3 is TGTGCCACCTGGGATGGCTACTATAAGAAACTCTTT. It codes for CATWDGYYKKLF.

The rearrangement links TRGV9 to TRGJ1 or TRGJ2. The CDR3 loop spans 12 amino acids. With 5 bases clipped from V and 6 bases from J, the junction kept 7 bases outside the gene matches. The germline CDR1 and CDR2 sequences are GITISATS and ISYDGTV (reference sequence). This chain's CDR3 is CALWVLFYKKLF. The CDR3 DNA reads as TGTGCCTTGTGGGTTCTTTTTTATAAGAAACTCTTT.

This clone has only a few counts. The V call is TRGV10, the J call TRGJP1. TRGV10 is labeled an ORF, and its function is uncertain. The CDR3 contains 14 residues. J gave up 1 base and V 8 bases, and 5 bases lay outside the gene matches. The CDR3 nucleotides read TGTGCTGCGTGGGGATTTACCACTGGTTGGTTCAAGATATTT. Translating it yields CAAWGFTTGWFKIF.

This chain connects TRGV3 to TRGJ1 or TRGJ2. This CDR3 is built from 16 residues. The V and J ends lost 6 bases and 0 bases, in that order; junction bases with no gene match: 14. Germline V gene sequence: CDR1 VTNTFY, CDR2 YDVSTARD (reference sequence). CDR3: CATWFKNGSNYYKKLF. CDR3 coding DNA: TGTGCCACCTGGTTTAAGAATGGGTCGAATTATTATAAGAAACTCTTT.

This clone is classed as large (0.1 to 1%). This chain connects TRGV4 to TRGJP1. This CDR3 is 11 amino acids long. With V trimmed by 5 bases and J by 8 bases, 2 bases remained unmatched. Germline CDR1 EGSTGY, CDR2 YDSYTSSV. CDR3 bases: TGTGCCACCTGGGGGGGTTGGTTCAAGATATTT. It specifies CATWGGWFKIF.

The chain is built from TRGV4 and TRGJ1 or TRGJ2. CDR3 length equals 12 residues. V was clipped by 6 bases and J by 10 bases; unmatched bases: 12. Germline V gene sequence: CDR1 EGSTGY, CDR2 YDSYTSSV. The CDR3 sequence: CATWMGREKKLF. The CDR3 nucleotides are TGTGCCACCTGGATGGGCCGGGAGAAGAAACTCTTT.

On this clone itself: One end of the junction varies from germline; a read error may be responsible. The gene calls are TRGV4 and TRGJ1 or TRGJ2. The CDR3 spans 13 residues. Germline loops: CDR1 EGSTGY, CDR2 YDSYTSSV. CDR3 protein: CATWNGSPPKKLF. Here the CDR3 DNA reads TGTGCCACCTGGAATGGGTCCCCCCCTAAGAAACTCTTT.

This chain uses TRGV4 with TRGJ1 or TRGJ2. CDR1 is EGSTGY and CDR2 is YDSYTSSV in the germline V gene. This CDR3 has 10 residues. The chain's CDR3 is CAPCRYKKLF. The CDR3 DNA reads TGTGCACCCTGTAGGTATAAGAAACTCTTT.

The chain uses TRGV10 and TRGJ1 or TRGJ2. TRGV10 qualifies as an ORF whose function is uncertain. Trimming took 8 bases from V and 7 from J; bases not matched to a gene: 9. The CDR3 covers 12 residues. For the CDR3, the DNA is TGTGCTGCGTGGATATGGGGCTATAAGAAACTCTTT. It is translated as CAAWIWGYKKLF.

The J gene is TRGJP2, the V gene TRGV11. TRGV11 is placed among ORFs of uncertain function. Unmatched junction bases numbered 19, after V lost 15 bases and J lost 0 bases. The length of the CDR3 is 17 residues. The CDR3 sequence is CALLGLVIHSSDWIKTF. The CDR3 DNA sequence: TGTGCCCTGCTCGGATTAGTCATCCATAGTAGTGATTGGATCAAGACGTTT.

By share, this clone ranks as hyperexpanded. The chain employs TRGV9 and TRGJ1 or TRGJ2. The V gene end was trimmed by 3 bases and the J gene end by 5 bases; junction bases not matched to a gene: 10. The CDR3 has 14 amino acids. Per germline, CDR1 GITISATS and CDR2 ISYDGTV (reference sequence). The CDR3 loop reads CALWEIPRNYKKLF. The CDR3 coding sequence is TGTGCCTTGTGGGAGATACCAAGGAATTATAAGAAACTCTTT.

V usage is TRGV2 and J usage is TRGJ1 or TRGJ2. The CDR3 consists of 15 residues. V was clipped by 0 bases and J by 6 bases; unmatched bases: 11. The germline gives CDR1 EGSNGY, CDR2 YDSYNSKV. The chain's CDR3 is CATWDGPSYRYKKLF. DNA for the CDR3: TGTGCCACCTGGGACGGGCCGTCCTATCGTTATAAGAAACTCTTT.

For the CDR3, the DNA is TGTGCCACCTGGGATAGCCAGTTAGATTATAAGAAACTCTTT. It encodes CATWDSQLDYKKLF. This rearrangement joins TRGV8 to TRGJ1 or TRGJ2. Germline CDR1 is VENAVY and CDR2 is YDSYNSRV. The CDR3 is made up of 14 amino acids. Losses at the gene ends were 1 base for V and 5 bases for J; bases not matched to a gene: 8.

The CDR3 coding sequence is TGTGCCACCTGGATGGAGGGGAGTAGAAAACTCTTT. It codes for CATWMEGSRKLF. The V gene is TRGV4, the J gene TRGJ1 or TRGJ2. Trimming removed 6 bases from V and 13 bases from J; junction bases left unmatched: 15. CDR1 is EGSTGY and CDR2 is YDSYTSSV in the germline V gene. The CDR3 extends over 12 amino acids.

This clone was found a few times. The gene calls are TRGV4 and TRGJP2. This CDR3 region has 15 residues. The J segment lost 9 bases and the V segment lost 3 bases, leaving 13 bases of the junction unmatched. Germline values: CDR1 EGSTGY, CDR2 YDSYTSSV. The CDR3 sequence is CATWDRRAVNWIKTF. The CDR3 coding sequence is TGTGCCACCTGGGATCGGCGGGCAGTGAATTGGATCAAGACGTTT.

The CDR3 DNA reads as TGTGCCACCTGGGATTTGACAGGTGCCCTTAAGAAACTCTTT. Its protein is CATWDLTGALKKLF. This sequence joins TRGV8 and TRGJ1 or TRGJ2. The V segment lost 3 bases and the J segment 9 bases; nucleotides outside the gene matches: 14. The CDR3 loop spans 14 amino acids. Per the germline V gene, CDR1 is VENAVY and CDR2 is YDSYNSRV.

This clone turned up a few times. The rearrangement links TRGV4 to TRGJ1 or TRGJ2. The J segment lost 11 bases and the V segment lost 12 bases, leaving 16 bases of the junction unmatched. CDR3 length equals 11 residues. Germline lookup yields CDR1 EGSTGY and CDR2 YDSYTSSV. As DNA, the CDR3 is TGTGCCCACCTGGGATGGAAAGAGAAACTCTTT. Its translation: CAHLGWKEKLF.

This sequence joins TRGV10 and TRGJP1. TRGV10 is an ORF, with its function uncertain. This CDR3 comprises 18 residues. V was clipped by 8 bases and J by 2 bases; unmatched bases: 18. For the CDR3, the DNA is TGTGCTGCGTGGGATTATAATCCCCCTATCACCACTGGTTGGTTCAAGATATTT. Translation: CAAWDYNPPITTGWFKIF.